This T cell receptor (beta chain) emerged from a study of spatial heterogeneity in lung cancer. General study findings and limits: Nonsynonymous mutations, ubiquitous and regional, were tracked respectively by counts of ubiquitous and regional expanded TCRs. Tumor T cells had an estimated coverage that came to around 7% for alpha chains and 13% to 15% for beta chains. Within tumors, counts of expanded alpha and beta TCRs tracked tumor mutation counts.

One entry per CDR3 protein results from TCRdb running MiXCR on the 5' RACE reads. This table holds roughly 10,000 distinct CDR3 sequences, 6.5% to 9.5% found once. Sample time point: sample taken at primary tumor resection. A total of around 67 untreated early-stage non-small cell lung cancer patients served as donors. Tumor, nontumor lung or frozen PBMC supplied whole RNA, sequenced without sorting. Regarding this clonotype: The antigen remains unidentified.

The V end was cut by 8 bases, the J end by 4 bases, with 23 bases between. The CDR3 spans 16 residues. Germline-derived CDR1 and CDR2 are MNHNS and SASEGT. The chain combines TRBV6-1 with TRBJ1-2; the D gene is possibly TRBD1 (6 bases). The receptor was isolated from a male donor with early-stage non-small cell lung cancer. Sequencing used lung tumor tissue, obtained at surgery. The CDR3 DNA follows: TGTGCCAGCCGACCGGGACAAGGCCTTTCTGGCTATGGCTACACCTTC. Translating it yields CASRPGQGLSGYGYTF.